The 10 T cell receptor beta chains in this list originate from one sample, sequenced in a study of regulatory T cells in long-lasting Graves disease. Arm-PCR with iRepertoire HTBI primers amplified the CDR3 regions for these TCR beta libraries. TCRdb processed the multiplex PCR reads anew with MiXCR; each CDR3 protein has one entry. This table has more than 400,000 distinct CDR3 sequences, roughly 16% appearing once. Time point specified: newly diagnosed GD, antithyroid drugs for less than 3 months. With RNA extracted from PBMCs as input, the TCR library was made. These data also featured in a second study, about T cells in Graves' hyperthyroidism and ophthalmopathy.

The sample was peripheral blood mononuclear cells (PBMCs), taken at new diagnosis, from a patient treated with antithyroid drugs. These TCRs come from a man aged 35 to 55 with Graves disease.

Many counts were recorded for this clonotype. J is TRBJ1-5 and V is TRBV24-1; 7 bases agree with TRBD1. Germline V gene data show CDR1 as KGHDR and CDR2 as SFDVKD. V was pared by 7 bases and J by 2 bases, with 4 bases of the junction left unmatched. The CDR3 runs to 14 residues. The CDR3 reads CATSGDRGNQPQHF. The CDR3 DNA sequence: TGTGCCACCAGCGGAGACAGGGGCAATCAGCCCCAGCATTTT.

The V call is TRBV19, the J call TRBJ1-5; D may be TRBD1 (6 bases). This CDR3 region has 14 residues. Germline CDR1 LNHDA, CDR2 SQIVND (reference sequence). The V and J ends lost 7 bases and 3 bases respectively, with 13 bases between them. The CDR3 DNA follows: TGTGCCAGTACCCAGGACAGAATCAATCAGCCCCAGCATTTT. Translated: CASTQDRINQPQHF.

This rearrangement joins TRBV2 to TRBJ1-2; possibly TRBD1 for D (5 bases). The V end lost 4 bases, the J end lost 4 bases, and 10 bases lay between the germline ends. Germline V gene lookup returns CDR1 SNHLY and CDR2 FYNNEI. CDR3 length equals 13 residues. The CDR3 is CASSVGTLYGYTF. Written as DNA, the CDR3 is TGTGCCAGCAGTGTCGGGACCCTCTATGGCTACACCTTC.

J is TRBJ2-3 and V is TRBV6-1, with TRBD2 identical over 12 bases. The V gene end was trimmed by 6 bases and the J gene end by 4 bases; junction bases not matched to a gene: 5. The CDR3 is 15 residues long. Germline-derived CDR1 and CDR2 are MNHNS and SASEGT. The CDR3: CASSRTSGNPDTQYF. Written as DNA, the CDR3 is TGTGCCAGCAGCAGGACTAGCGGGAATCCAGATACGCAGTATTTT.

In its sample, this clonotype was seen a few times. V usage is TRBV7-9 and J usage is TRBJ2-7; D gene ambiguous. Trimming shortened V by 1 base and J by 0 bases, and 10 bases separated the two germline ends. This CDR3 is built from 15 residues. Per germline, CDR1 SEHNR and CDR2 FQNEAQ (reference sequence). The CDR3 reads CASSLGPGVSYEQYF. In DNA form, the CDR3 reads TGTGCCAGCAGCTTAGGACCAGGTGTCTCCTACGAGCAGTACTTC.

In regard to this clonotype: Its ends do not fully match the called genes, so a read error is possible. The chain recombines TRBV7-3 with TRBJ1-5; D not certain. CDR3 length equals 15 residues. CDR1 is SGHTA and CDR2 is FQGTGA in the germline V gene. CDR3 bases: TGTGCCAGCAGCCCCGTCGGACGGTTCAATCAGCCCCGGCATTTT. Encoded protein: CASSPVGRFNQPRHF.

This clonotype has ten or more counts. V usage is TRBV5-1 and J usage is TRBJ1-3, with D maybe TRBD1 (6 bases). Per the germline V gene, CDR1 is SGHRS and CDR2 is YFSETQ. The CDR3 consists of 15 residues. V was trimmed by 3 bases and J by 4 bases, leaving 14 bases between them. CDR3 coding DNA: TGCGCCAGCAGCTCCTCGGGGGCGTCGGGAAACACCATATATTTT. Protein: CASSSSGASGNTIYF.

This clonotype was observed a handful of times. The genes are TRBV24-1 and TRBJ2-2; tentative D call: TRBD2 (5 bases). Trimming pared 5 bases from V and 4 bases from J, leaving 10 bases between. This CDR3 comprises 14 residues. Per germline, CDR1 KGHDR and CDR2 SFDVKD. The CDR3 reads CATSVRGGTGELFF. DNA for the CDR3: TGTGCCACCAGTGTACGGGGTGGCACCGGGGAGCTGTTTTTT.

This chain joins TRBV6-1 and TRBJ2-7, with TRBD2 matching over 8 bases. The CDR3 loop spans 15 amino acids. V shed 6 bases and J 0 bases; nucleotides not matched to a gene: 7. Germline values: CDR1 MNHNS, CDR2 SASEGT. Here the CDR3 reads CASRETSASSYEQYF. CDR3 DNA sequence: TGTGCCAGCAGAGAGACTAGCGCCAGCTCCTACGAGCAGTACTTC.

The CDR3 nucleotides read TGTGCCAGCAGCTTATCCGGGGGCCCTGGAAACACCATATATTTT. Translation gives CASSLSGGPGNTIYF. The chain recombines TRBV7-8 with TRBJ1-3; a possible D gene is TRBD1 (6 bases). The germline V gene encodes CDR1 SGHVS and CDR2 FQNEAQ. With 2 bases removed from V and 2 bases from J, the gap between germline ends came to 10 bases. The CDR3 is 15 amino acids. Full variable domain (rest looked up from reference TRBV7-8 and TRBJ1-3): GAGVSQSPRYKVAKRGQDVALRCDPISGHVSLFWYQQALGQGPEFLTYFQNEAQLDKSGLPSDRFFAERPEGSVSTLKIQRTQQEDSAVYLCASSLSGGPGNTIYFGEGSWLTVV.